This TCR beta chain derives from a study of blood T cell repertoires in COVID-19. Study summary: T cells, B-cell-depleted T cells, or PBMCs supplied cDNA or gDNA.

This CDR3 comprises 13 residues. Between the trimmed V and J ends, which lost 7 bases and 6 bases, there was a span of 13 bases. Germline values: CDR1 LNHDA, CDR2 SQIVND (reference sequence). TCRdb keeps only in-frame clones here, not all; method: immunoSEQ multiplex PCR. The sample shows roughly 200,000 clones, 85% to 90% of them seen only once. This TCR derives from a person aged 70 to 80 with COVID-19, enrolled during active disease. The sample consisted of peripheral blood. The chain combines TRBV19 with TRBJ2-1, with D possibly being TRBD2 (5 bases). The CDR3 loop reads CASNAAGRNEQFF. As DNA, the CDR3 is TGTGCCAGTAATGCGGCGGGTCGCAATGAGCAGTTCTTC.